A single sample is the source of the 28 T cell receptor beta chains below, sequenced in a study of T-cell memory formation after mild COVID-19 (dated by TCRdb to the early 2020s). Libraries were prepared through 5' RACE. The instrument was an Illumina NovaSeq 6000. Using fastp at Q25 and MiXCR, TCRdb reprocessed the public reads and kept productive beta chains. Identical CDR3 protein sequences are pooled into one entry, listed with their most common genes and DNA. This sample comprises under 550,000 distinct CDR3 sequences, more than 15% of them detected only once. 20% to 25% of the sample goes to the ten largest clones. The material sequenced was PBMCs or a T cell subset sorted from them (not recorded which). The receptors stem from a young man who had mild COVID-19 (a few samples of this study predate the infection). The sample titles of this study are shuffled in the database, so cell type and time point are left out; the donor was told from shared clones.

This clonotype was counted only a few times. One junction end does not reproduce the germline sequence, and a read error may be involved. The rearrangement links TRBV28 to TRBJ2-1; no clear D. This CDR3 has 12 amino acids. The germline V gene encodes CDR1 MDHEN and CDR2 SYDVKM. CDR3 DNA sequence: TGTGCCAGCAGTCCCCGACCCTTCTATCGTGTCTTC. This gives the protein CASSPRPFYRVF.

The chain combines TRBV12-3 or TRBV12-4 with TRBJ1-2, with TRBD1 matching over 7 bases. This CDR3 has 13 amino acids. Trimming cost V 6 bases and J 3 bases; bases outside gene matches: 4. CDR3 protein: CASRRDSDYGYTF. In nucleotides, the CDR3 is TGTGCCAGCAGGAGGGACAGTGACTATGGCTACACCTTC.

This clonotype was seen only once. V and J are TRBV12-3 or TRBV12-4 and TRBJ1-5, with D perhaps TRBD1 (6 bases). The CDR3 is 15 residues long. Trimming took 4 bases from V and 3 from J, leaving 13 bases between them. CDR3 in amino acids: CASSSDRRFNQPQHF. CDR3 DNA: TGTGCCAGCAGTTCCGACAGGAGGTTCAATCAGCCCCAGCATTTT.

The CDR3 region has the DNA TGCGCCAGCAGCTCTCGGGGCAGGGACAGGGGGAATCAGCCCCAGCATTTT. It encodes CASSSRGRDRGNQPQHF. The V gene is TRBV4-1, the J gene TRBJ1-5; 11 bases map to TRBD1. Germline V CDR1 and CDR2: MGHRA, YSYEKL. J was trimmed by 4 bases and V by 5 bases; bases with no gene match: 10. The CDR3 has 17 residues.

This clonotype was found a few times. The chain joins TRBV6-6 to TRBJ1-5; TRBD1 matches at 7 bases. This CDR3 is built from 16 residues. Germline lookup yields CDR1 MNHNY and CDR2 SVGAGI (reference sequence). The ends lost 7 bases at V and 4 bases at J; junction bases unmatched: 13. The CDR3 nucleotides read TGTGCCAGCACAACCAGGGACAGAAACCCTAATCAGCCCCAGCATTTT. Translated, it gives CASTTRDRNPNQPQHF.

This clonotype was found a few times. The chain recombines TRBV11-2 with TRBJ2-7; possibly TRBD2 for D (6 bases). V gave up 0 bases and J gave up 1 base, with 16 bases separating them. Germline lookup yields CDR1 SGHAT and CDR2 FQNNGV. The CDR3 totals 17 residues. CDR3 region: CASSLDSPSGSSYEQYF. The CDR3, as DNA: TGTGCCAGCAGCTTAGATTCCCCCAGCGGGTCTTCCTACGAGCAGTACTTC.

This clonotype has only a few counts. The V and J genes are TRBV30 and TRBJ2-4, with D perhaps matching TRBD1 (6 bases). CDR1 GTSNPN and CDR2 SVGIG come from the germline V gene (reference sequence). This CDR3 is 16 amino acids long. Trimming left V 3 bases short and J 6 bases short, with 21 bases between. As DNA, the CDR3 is TGTGCCTGGAGCGCGCCAGGGGTAGCCGGTGCAAACATTCAGTACTTC. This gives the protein CAWSAPGVAGANIQYF.

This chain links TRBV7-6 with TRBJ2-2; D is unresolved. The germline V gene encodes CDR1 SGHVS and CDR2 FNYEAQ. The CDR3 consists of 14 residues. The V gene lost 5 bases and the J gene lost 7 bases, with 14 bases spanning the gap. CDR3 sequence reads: CASSPQLGNGELFF. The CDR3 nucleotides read TGTGCCAGCAGCCCCCAGCTGGGGAACGGGGAGCTGTTTTTT.

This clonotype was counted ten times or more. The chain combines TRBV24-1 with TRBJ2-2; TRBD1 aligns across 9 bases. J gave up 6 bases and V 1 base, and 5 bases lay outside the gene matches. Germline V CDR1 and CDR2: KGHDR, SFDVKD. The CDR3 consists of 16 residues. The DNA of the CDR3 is TGTGCCACCAGTGATTTCCTGGGACAGGGTGCCGGGGAGCTGTTTTTT. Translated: CATSDFLGQGAGELFF.

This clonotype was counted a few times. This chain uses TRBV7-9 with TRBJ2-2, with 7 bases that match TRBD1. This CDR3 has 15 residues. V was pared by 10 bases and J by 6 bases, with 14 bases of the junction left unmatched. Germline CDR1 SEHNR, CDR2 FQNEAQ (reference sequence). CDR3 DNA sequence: TGTGCCACCTCAGACAGGGTACAAGAGGCCGGGGAGCTGTTTTTT. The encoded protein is CATSDRVQEAGELFF. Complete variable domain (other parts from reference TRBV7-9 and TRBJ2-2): DTGVSQNPRHKITKRGQNVTFRCDPISEHNRLYWYRQTLGQGPEFLTYFQNEAQLEKSRLLSDRFSAERPKGSFSTLEIQRTEQGDSAMYLCATSDRVQEAGELFFGEGSRLTVL.

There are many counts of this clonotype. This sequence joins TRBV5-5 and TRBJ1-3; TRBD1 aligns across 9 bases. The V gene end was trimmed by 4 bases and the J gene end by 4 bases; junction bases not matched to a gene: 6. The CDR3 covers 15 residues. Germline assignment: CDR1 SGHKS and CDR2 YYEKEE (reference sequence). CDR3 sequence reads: CASSGRTGAGNTIYF. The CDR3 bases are TGTGCCAGCAGCGGACGGACAGGGGCAGGAAACACCATATATTTT.

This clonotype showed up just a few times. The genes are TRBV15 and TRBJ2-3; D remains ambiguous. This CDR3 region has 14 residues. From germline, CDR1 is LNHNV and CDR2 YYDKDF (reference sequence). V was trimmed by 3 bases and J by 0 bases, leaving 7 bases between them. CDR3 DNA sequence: TGTGCCACCAGCAGGCGGACCAGCACAGATACGCAGTATTTT. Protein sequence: CATSRRTSTDTQYF.

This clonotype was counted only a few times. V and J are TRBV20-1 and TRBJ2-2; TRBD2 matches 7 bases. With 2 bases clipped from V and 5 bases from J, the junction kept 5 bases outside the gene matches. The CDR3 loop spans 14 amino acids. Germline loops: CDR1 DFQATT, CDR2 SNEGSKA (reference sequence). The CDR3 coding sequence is TGCAGTGCTAGATTATGGGGGGGAACCGGGGAGCTGTTTTTT. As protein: CSARLWGGTGELFF.

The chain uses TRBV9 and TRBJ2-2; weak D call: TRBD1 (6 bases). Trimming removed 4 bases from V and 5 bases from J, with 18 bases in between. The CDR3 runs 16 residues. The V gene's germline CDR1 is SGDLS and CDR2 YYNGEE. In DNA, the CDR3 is TGTGCCAGCAGCTCGCCCTCAGGGGATTGGACCGGGGAGCTGTTTTTT. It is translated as CASSSPSGDWTGELFF. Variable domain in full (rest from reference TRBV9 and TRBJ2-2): DSGVTQTPKHLITATGQRVTLRCSPRSGDLSVYWYQQSLDQGLQFLIQYYNGEERAKGNILERFSAQQFPDLHSELNLSSLELGDSALYFCASSSPSGDWTGELFFGEGSRLTVL.

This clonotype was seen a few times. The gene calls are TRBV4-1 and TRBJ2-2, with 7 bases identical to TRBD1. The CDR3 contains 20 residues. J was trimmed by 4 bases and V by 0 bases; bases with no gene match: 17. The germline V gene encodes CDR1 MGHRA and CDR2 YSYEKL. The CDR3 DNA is TGCGCCAGCAGCCAAGAAGGGACAGTGCCACCATACTCAGTCACCGGGGAGCTGTTTTTT. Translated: CASSQEGTVPPYSVTGELFF.

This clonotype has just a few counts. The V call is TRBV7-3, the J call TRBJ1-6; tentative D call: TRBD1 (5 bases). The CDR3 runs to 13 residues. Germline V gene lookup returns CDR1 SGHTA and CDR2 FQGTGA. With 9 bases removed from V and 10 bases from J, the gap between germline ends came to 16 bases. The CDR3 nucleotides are TGTGCCAGGGCGGGACTTGAGGAATCACCCCTCCACTTT. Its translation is CARAGLEESPLHF.

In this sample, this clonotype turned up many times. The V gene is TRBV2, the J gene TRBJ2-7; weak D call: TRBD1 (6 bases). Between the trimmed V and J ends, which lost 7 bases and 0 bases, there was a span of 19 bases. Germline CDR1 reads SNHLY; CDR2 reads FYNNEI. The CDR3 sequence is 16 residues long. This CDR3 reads CASTFGQGTSSYEQYF. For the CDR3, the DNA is TGTGCCAGCACCTTCGGGCAGGGGACGAGCTCCTACGAGCAGTACTTC.

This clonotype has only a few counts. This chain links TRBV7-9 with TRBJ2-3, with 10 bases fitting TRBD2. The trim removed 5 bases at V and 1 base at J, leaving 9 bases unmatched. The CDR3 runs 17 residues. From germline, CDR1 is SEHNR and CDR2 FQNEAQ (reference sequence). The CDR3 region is CASSPTRTSGRTDTQYF. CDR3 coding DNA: TGTGCCAGCAGCCCCACCCGGACTAGCGGACGCACAGATACGCAGTATTTT.

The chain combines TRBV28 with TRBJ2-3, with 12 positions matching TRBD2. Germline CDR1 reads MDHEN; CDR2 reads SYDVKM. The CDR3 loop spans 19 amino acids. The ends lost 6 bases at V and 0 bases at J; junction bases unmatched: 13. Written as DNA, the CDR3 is TGTGCCAGCAGCCCGAATGGACTAGCGGGACAGACTAGCACAGATACGCAGTATTTT. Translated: CASSPNGLAGQTSTDTQYF.

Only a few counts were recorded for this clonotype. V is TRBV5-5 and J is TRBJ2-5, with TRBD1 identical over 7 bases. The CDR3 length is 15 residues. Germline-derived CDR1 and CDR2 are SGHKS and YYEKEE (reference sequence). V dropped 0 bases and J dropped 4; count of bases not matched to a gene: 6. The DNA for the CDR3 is TGTGCCAGCAGCTTGGATTCGACAGGGACAGAGACCCAGTACTTC. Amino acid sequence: CASSLDSTGTETQYF.

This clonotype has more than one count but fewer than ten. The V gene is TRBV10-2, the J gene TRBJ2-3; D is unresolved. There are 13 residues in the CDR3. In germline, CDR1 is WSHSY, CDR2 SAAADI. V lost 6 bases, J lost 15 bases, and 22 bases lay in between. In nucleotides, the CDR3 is TGCGCCAGCAGGGGATTTCAGCAGATACGCAAATATTTT. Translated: CASRGFQQIRKYF.

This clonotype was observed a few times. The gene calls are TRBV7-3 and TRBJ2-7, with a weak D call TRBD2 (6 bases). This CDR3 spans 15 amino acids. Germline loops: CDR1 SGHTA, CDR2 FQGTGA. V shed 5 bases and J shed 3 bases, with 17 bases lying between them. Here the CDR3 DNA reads TGTGCCAGCAGCATCGGGACTCCCGGGTTCTACGAGCAGTACTTC. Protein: CASSIGTPGFYEQYF. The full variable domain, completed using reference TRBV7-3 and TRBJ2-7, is GAGVSQTPSNKVTEKGKYVELRCDPISGHTALYWYRQSLGQGPEFLIYFQGTGAADDSGLPNDRFFAVRPEGSVSTLKIQRTERGDSAVYLCASSIGTPGFYEQYFGPGTRLTVT.

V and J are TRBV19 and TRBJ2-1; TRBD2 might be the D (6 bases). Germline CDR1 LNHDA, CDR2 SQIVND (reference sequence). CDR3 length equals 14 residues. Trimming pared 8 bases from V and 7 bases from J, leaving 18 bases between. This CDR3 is CASQFAGLPNEQFF. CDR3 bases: TGTGCCAGTCAATTCGCGGGGTTGCCGAATGAGCAGTTCTTC.

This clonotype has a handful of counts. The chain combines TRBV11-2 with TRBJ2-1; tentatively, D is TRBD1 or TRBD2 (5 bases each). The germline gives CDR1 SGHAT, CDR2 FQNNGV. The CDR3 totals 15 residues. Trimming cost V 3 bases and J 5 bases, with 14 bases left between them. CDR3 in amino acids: CASSLGRLIHNEQFF. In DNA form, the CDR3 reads TGTGCCAGCAGCTTGGGACGACTTATACACAATGAGCAGTTCTTC.

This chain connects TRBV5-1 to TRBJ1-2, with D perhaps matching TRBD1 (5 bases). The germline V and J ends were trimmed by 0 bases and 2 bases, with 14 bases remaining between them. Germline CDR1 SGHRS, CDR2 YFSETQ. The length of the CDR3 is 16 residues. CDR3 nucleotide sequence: TGCGCCAGCAGCTTGGGGTCGACAGAGGGGAACTATGGCTACACCTTC. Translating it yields CASSLGSTEGNYGYTF.

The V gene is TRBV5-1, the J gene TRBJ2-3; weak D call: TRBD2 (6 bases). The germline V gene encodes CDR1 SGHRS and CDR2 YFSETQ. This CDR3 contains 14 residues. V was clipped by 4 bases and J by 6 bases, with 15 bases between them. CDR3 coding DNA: TGCGCCAGCAGCCCGGACGGGAGCGGCGATACGCAGTATTTT. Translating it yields CASSPDGSGDTQYF.

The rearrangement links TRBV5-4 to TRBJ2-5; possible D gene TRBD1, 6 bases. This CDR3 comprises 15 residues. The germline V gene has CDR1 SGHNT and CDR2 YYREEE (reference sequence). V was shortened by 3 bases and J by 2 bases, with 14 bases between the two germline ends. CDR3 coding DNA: TGTGCCAGCAGCTCAGGGGCCTTTGGTCAAGAGACCCAGTACTTC. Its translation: CASSSGAFGQETQYF.

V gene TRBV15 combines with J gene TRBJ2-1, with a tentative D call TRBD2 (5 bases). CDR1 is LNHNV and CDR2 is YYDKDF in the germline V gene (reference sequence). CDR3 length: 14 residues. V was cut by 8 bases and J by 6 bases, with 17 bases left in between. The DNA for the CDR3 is TGTGCCACCGCGAGGGATACAGTCGTCAATGAGCAGTTCTTC. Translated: CATARDTVVNEQFF.